This passage covers 29 T cell receptor beta chains from one sample sequenced in a study of neoadjuvant anti-PD-1 for oral cavity cancer. The data were produced by immunoSEQ multiplex PCR, yet TCRdb's version contains in-frame clones alone and is incomplete. The sample lists some 14,000 clones; over 60% were seen once. Time point of the sample: after neoadjuvant nivolumab, at surgical resection. The sample here was PBMCs, taken after nivolumab (anti-PD-1) treatment. These receptors all come from a person aged 35 to 85 with oral cavity squamous cell carcinoma.

This clone has just a few counts. The CDR3 nucleotides read TGTGCCAGCAGCACAGAGGGCGACGGAAACATTCAGTACTTC. This encodes CASSTEGDGNIQYF. The chain combines TRBV9 with TRBJ2-4; perhaps TRBD2 as D (5 bases). In germline, CDR1 is SGDLS, CDR2 YYNGEE. Trimming left V 4 bases short and J 6 bases short, with 14 bases between. The CDR3 runs to 14 residues.

This rearrangement joins TRBV18 to TRBJ1-2; no clear D gene. V lost 6 bases and J lost 4, with 9 bases in between. CDR3 size: 12 residues. Germline V gives CDR1 KGHSH, CDR2 LQKENI. CDR3 DNA sequence: TGTGCCAGCTCGTTGGAAGCCTATGGCTACACCTTC. Translation: CASSLEAYGYTF.

The chain has TRBV30 and TRBJ1-2, with a tentative D call TRBD1 (5 bases). The CDR3 runs 16 residues. Trimming left V 1 base short and J 8 bases short, with 23 bases between. From germline, CDR1 is GTSNPN and CDR2 SVGIG (reference sequence). DNA of the CDR3: TGTGCCTGGAGTGCAATCTGGGGGACGGCCGCTCGGGGCTACACCTTC. It codes for CAWSAIWGTAARGYTF.

This clone was counted only a few times. This rearrangement joins TRBV5-1 to TRBJ1-2; maybe TRBD1 (5 bases). CDR1 is SGHRS, CDR2 YFSETQ, per germline. This CDR3 contains 13 residues. Trimming took 7 bases from V and 2 from J, leaving 12 bases between them. As DNA, the CDR3 is TGCGCCAGCGGGCGGTGGGGGAACTATGGCTACACCTTC. Amino acid sequence: CASGRWGNYGYTF. The whole variable domain, remainder taken from reference TRBV5-1 and TRBJ1-2, is KAGVTQTPRYLIKTRGQQVTLSCSPISGHRSVSWYQQTPGQGLQFLFEYFSETQRNKGNFPGRFSGRQFSNSRSEMNVSTLELGDSALYLCASGRWGNYGYTFGSGTRLTVV.

The V and J genes are TRBV7-3 and TRBJ2-7; the match to TRBD1 covers 11 bases. The V gene end was trimmed by 8 bases and the J gene end by 2 bases; junction bases not matched to a gene: 5. The CDR3 extends over 14 amino acids. Germline CDR1 is SGHTA and CDR2 is FQGTGA. In nucleotides, the CDR3 is TGTGCCAGCGCGAGGGGACAGGGGGCCTACGAGCAGTACTTC. It codes for CASARGQGAYEQYF.

This clone was seen more than once but under ten times. The chain has TRBV11-2 and TRBJ1-2; a possible D gene is TRBD1 (6 bases). Germline lookup yields CDR1 SGHAT and CDR2 FQNNGV. The CDR3 has 14 residues. The V and J ends lost 8 bases and 8 bases respectively, with 21 bases between them. CDR3 bases: TGTGCCAGCGGGGCACAGGGTACTTCCTACGGCTACACCTTC. It encodes CASGAQGTSYGYTF.

The chain employs TRBV2 and TRBJ1-1; TRBD1 is a possible D gene (6 bases). This CDR3 has 15 amino acids. Deletions cut 3 bases from V and 2 bases from J, with 13 bases between. CDR1 and CDR2 (germline): SNHLY, FYNNEI. DNA for the CDR3: TGTGCCAGCAGTGAGGAGGCAGGGGCCAACACTGAAGCTTTCTTT. This codes for CASSEEAGANTEAFF.

The chain recombines TRBV7-3 with TRBJ1-1; D is uncertain. V was clipped by 1 base and J by 1 base, with 10 bases between them. Germline-derived CDR1 and CDR2 are SGHTA and FQGTGA. The CDR3 consists of 15 residues. In DNA form, the CDR3 reads TGTGCCAGCAGCTTAAATCGCAATTCGAACACTGAAGCTTTCTTT. Protein sequence: CASSLNRNSNTEAFF.

The CDR3 DNA is TGTGCCAGCAGCTTGGGGGCGACAGGGGGCGAAGGTGAAAAACTGTTTTTT. Its translation is CASSLGATGGEGEKLFF. This rearrangement joins TRBV5-5 to TRBJ1-4; 10 nucleotides line up with TRBD1. Looked up from germline, CDR1 is SGHKS and CDR2 is YYEKEE (reference sequence). This CDR3 comprises 17 residues. With V trimmed by 0 bases and J by 7 bases, 9 bases remained unmatched.

The J gene is TRBJ1-3, the V gene TRBV5-6; D perhaps matches TRBD1 (6 bases). V dropped 1 base and J dropped 4 bases, with 15 bases sitting between them. Germline CDR1 SGHDT, CDR2 YYEEEE. The CDR3 length is 16 residues. The CDR3: CASSLRGGRTGNTIYF. The CDR3 DNA is TGTGCCAGCAGCTTGAGGGGGGGCAGAACCGGAAACACCATATATTTT.

The rearrangement links TRBV7-3 to TRBJ2-3, with 7 nucleotides matching TRBD2. The length of the CDR3 is 15 residues. J gave up 3 bases and V 1 base, and 4 bases lay outside the gene matches. CDR1 is SGHTA, CDR2 FQGTGA, per germline. CDR3 DNA: TGTGCCAGCAGCTTAAGTCCGGGGGGAACAGATACGCAGTATTTT. This gives the protein CASSLSPGGTDTQYF.

This chain connects TRBV9 to TRBJ1-1, with a tentative D call TRBD1 (5 bases). This CDR3 has 16 residues. Trimming left V 4 bases short and J 1 base short, with 17 bases between. Germline CDR1 SGDLS, CDR2 YYNGEE. The CDR3 reads CASSPQGGEWNTEAFF. CDR3 DNA sequence: TGTGCCAGCAGCCCCCAGGGTGGGGAATGGAACACTGAAGCTTTCTTT.

This chain links TRBV5-4 with TRBJ1-1; D call uncertain. The germline V and J ends were trimmed by 1 base and 2 bases, with 9 bases remaining between them. CDR3 size: 14 residues. Germline CDR1 is SGHNT and CDR2 is YYREEE (reference sequence). CDR3 sequence: CASSLTPVNTEAFF. The CDR3 nucleotides read TGTGCCAGCAGCTTGACCCCGGTTAACACTGAAGCTTTCTTT.

The chain joins TRBV7-9 to TRBJ1-2; 9 bases are a match to TRBD1. The V and J ends lost 6 bases and 5 bases, in that order; junction bases with no gene match: 13. The CDR3 spans 16 residues. Germline loops: CDR1 SEHNR, CDR2 FQNEAQ (reference sequence). As DNA, the CDR3 is TGTGCCAGCAGATCCGCGACAGGGGGAGTCGGGTATGGCTACACCTTC. Translated, it gives CASRSATGGVGYGYTF. Combining the CDR3 with reference TRBV7-9 and TRBJ1-2 gives the whole variable domain DTGVSQNPRHKITKRGQNVTFRCDPISEHNRLYWYRQTLGQGPEFLTYFQNEAQLEKSRLLSDRFSAERPKGSFSTLEIQRTEQGDSAMYLCASRSATGGVGYGYTFGSGTRLTVV.

The rearrangement joins TRBV5-1 to TRBJ2-7; D gene uncertain. This CDR3 region has 13 residues. The germline CDR1 and CDR2 sequences are SGHRS and YFSETQ. V was pared by 4 bases and J by 2 bases, with 10 bases between. CDR3 sequence reads: CASSVGQPYEQYF. The CDR3, as DNA: TGCGCCAGCAGCGTCGGTCAGCCCTACGAGCAGTACTTC.

This chain uses TRBV6-6 with TRBJ1-1; tentatively, D is TRBD1 (6 bases). V gave up 5 bases and J gave up 1 base, with 8 bases separating them. Germline CDR1 and CDR2: MNHNY and SVGAGI (reference sequence). CDR3 length: 13 residues. The CDR3 DNA sequence: TGTGCCAGCAGTACGACAGGGAACACTGAAGCTTTCTTT. Translated: CASSTTGNTEAFF.

The chain employs TRBV29-1 and TRBJ1-5; 9 bases line up with TRBD1. In germline, CDR1 is SQVTM, CDR2 ANQGSEA. The CDR3 is 15 residues long. The ends lost 2 bases at V and 2 bases at J; junction bases unmatched: 4. The CDR3 sequence: CSVETGGTGNQPQHF. As DNA, the CDR3 is TGCAGCGTTGAAACAGGGGGCACGGGCAATCAGCCCCAGCATTTT.

The chain joins TRBV5-1 to TRBJ1-3; weak D call: TRBD1 (6 bases). V gave up 5 bases and J gave up 1 base, with 10 bases separating them. Germline values: CDR1 SGHRS, CDR2 YFSETQ. The CDR3 runs 14 residues. As DNA, the CDR3 is TGCGCCAGCAGACAAGGACAGTCTGGAAACACCATATATTTT. Encoded protein: CASRQGQSGNTIYF.

V and J are TRBV5-6 and TRBJ2-5; 14 nucleotides align to TRBD2. Per germline, CDR1 SGHDT and CDR2 YYEEEE. The CDR3 length is 15 residues. After removal of 1 base from V and 5 bases from J, the junction contained 1 base not matched to a gene. CDR3 in amino acids: CASSLRLAGGETQYF. The CDR3 region has the DNA TGTGCCAGCAGCTTGAGACTAGCGGGAGGGGAGACCCAGTACTTC. Full variable domain (outside the CDR3, taken from reference TRBV5-6 and TRBJ2-5): DAGVTQSPTHLIKTRGQQVTLRCSPKSGHDTVSWYQQALGQGPQFIFQYYEEEERQRGNFPDRFSGHQFPNYSSELNVNALLLGDSALYLCASSLRLAGGETQYFGPGTRLLVL.

The gene calls are TRBV6-5 and TRBJ1-1; the match to TRBD1 covers 8 bases. Trimming removed 5 bases from V and 3 bases from J; junction bases left unmatched: 8. The CDR3 loop spans 15 amino acids. Looked up from germline, CDR1 is MNHEY and CDR2 is SVGAGI. CDR3 region: CASSITGGRDTEAFF. The CDR3, as DNA: TGTGCCAGCAGTATAACAGGGGGACGGGACACTGAAGCTTTCTTT.

J is TRBJ2-2 and V is TRBV5-1, with 13 bases identical to TRBD2. Germline CDR1 is SGHRS and CDR2 is YFSETQ. The length of the CDR3 is 21 residues. The V segment lost 6 bases and the J segment 1 base; nucleotides outside the gene matches: 18. CDR3 nucleotides: TGCGCCAGCACCAAACGAGGACTAGCGGGAGTATCCCAGGTGAACACCGGGGAGCTGTTTTTT. Protein: CASTKRGLAGVSQVNTGELFF.

In this sample, this clone turned up once. The rearrangement links TRBV2 to TRBJ1-4; no clear D gene. CDR3 length: 15 residues. The V gene's germline CDR1 is SNHLY and CDR2 FYNNEI. Trimming pared 6 bases from V and 0 bases from J, leaving 11 bases between. In DNA form, the CDR3 reads TGTGCCAGCAGGAGTGAGGGTGCAACTAATGAAAAACTGTTTTTT. This sequence encodes CASRSEGATNEKLFF.

The chain employs TRBV9 and TRBJ2-6; D possibly corresponds to TRBD2 (7 bases). Per the germline V gene, CDR1 is SGDLS and CDR2 is YYNGEE. This CDR3 region has 20 residues. V was clipped by 2 bases and J by 2 bases, with 23 bases between them. CDR3 in amino acids: CASSVLRGGVLAAGANVLTF. CDR3 in DNA: TGTGCCAGCAGCGTCCTCCGAGGGGGGGTCCTCGCTGCTGGGGCCAACGTCCTGACTTTC.

The V gene is TRBV7-6, the J gene TRBJ1-1, with a tentative D call TRBD1 (5 bases). The CDR3 contains 13 residues. V was shortened by 5 bases and J by 6 bases, with 13 bases between the two germline ends. From germline, CDR1 is SGHVS and CDR2 FNYEAQ. The CDR3 nucleotides read TGTGCCAGCAGCCCGGTGGGGGGGGCTGAAGCTTTCTTT. Its translation: CASSPVGGAEAFF.

CDR3 sequence (DNA): TGTGCCATCAGTGACAGGGTTCAGACCCAGTACTTC. Amino acid sequence: CAISDRVQTQYF. V gene TRBV10-3 combines with J gene TRBJ2-5, with D possibly being TRBD1 (5 bases). The length of the CDR3 is 12 residues. Germline V gene lookup returns CDR1 ENHRY and CDR2 SYGVKD. The V end was cut by 3 bases, the J end by 6 bases, with 8 bases between.

This clone was detected only a few times. This chain joins TRBV5-6 and TRBJ2-3; D assignment may be TRBD1 or TRBD2 (5 bases each). The CDR3 contains 14 residues. Trimming shortened V by 0 bases and J by 3 bases, and 8 bases separated the two germline ends. The germline V gene has CDR1 SGHDT and CDR2 YYEEEE. CDR3: CASSLDGATDTQYF. In DNA form, the CDR3 reads TGTGCCAGCAGCTTGGACGGGGCTACAGATACGCAGTATTTT.

The V call is TRBV7-9, the J call TRBJ2-7; D remains ambiguous. Germline V CDR1 and CDR2: SEHNR, FQNEAQ (reference sequence). The germline V and J ends were trimmed by 4 bases and 0 bases, with 19 bases remaining between them. The CDR3 covers 17 residues. Here the CDR3 DNA reads TGTGCCAGCAGCTCGCTCACAAACATCCGAAGCTCCTACGAGCAGTACTTC. It encodes CASSSLTNIRSSYEQYF.

This clone was observed once. The rearrangement uses TRBV29-1 and TRBJ2-1; D is undetermined. This CDR3 contains 12 residues. In germline, CDR1 is SQVTM, CDR2 ANQGSEA. V shed 8 bases and J shed 6 bases, with 14 bases lying between them. The CDR3 loop reads CSILGPGNEQFF. In DNA, the CDR3 is TGCAGCATCCTAGGACCAGGCAATGAGCAGTTCTTC.

The V call is TRBV5-1, the J call TRBJ2-1; no firm D call. V was trimmed by 1 base and J by 7 bases, leaving 6 bases between them. The CDR3 consists of 12 residues. Germline values: CDR1 SGHRS, CDR2 YFSETQ. In DNA, the CDR3 is TGCGCCAGCAGCTTGTCCAGAAATGAGCAGTTCTTC. Translating gives CASSLSRNEQFF.